This T cell receptor (beta chain) was captured in a study of T cell responses to AZD1222 COVID-19 vaccine. Study-level results: Donors were largely white British and mainly female; clonal diversity was possibly underestimated. Vaccine-associated CD4 TCRs spanned spike, dominant at 160-218 and 743-854.

The germline V gene encodes CDR1 MDHEN and CDR2 SYDVKM. The CDR3 length is 13 residues. V was pared by 10 bases and J by 4 bases, with 14 bases between. The method was immunoSEQ multiplex PCR; TCRdb's version includes in-frame clones alone and lacks a portion of them. The table includes 140,000 to 150,000 clones, under 95% detected once. Worth noting for this clone: Its target is unknown.

Specimen: peripheral blood, collected 28 days after the second dose of the MenACWY control vaccine. The clonotype was recovered from an adult who received the MenACWY meningococcal vaccine as a control. The chain has TRBV28 and TRBJ1-5; D is ambiguous. The CDR3 DNA follows: TGTGCCACCTCGGGAGGAAAAAATCAGCCCCAGCATTTT. This translates into CATSGGKNQPQHF.